This T cell receptor (beta chain) was retrieved from a study of cytomegalovirus exposure and HLA in healthy donors. Study results and limitations: For most subjects, TCR beta sequences were reported to predict HLA-A and HLA-B alleles with accuracy. Among the sequence variants, a highly shared cluster was likely an artifact of sequencing.

Concerning this clone: As yet, its antigen is unknown.

This PCR relied on a set of 60 Vbeta primers and 13 Jbeta primers. TCRdb's table, derived via immunoSEQ multiplex PCR, lists solely in-frame clones and lacks some. The table lists approximately 140,000 clones, approximately 86% of them singletons. Trimming cost V 0 bases and J 8 bases; bases outside gene matches: 6. There are 14 residues in the CDR3. Germline CDR1 reads SQVTM; CDR2 reads ANQGSEA. The source of this sequence is a woman aged 40-49 years in good health and CMV-seronegative. The sequenced sample consisted of PBMCs. The chain combines TRBV29-1 with TRBJ2-1; 8 bases agree with TRBD2. CDR3 DNA sequence: TGCAGCGTTGAAGAGAGCGGGAGAGGGTATGAGCAGTTCTTC. This gives the protein CSVEESGRGYEQFF.